These 16 T cell receptor beta chains came from one sample sequenced in a study of T cell repertoires in cytomegalovirus infection. TCRdb itself ran the reads through MiXCR, one entry per CDR3 protein. The table shows hundreds of thousands of distinct CDR3 sequences, with 20% to 25% occurring only once. The sequenced sample was CD8+ T cells from PBMCs. The receptors shown here come from a human donor in good health (CMV status not recorded). Some clones in this sample may be carry-over from other donors' samples.

CDR3 loop: CSVGGQGAYGYTF. The CDR3 nucleotides are TGCAGCGTGGGTGGACAGGGGGCCTATGGCTACACCTTC. The rearrangement links TRBV29-1 to TRBJ1-2, with TRBD1 identical over 11 bases. Germline trimming cut 6 bases from V and 4 bases from J; bases unmatched to any gene: 4. Per germline, CDR1 SQVTM and CDR2 ANQGSEA. The length of the CDR3 is 13 residues. Combining the CDR3 with reference TRBV29-1 and TRBJ1-2 gives the whole variable domain SAVISQKPSRDICQRGTSLTIQCQVDSQVTMMFWYRQQPGQSLTLIATANQGSEATYESGFVIDKFPISRPNLTFSTLTVSNMSPEDSSIYLCSVGGQGAYGYTFGSGTRLTVV.

The V gene is TRBV20-1, the J gene TRBJ2-3; a possible D gene is TRBD1 (6 bases). The CDR3 has 14 amino acids. The germline gives CDR1 DFQATT, CDR2 SNEGSKA (reference sequence). Trimming stripped 6 bases from V and 6 bases from J, with 19 bases between. The CDR3 loop is CSAYWTEILDTQYF. The CDR3 DNA sequence: TGCAGTGCCTATTGGACAGAGATTTTGGATACGCAGTATTTT.

Turning to this clonotype: A single base is all that separates this from a far larger clone, so a read error is likely. The V call is TRBV2, the J call TRBJ2-5; no clear D gene. V gave up 7 bases and J gave up 2 bases, with 5 bases separating them. The CDR3 length is 11 residues. Germline V gene lookup returns CDR1 SNHLY and CDR2 FYNNEI. The CDR3 DNA reads TGTGCCAGCATTCAACAAGAGACCCAGTACTTC. Its translation is CASIQQETQYF.

The rearrangement links TRBV12-3 or TRBV12-4 to TRBJ2-2; D remains unclear. Trimming removed 2 bases from V and 5 bases from J, with 9 bases in between. CDR3 length: 14 residues. The CDR3 is CASSLQLTTGELFF. CDR3 in DNA: TGTGCCAGCAGTTTACAGTTAACTACCGGGGAGCTGTTTTTT.

There are a few counts of this clonotype. The chain carries TRBV2 and TRBJ1-2, with a weak D call TRBD1 (6 bases). Looked up from germline, CDR1 is SNHLY and CDR2 is FYNNEI. Between the trimmed V and J ends, which lost 1 base and 2 bases, there was a span of 11 bases. The CDR3 spans 15 residues. The CDR3 region has the DNA TGTGCCAGCAGTGAAGGGGGGCCGAAGAACTATGGCTACACCTTC. This codes for CASSEGGPKNYGYTF. Full variable domain (remainder filled in from reference TRBV2 and TRBJ1-2): EPEVTQTPSHQVTQMGQEVILRCVPISNHLYFYWYRQILGQKVEFLVSFYNNEISEKSEIFDDQFSVERPDGSNFTLKIRSTKLEDSAMYFCASSEGGPKNYGYTFGSGTRLTVV.

The chain is built from TRBV24-1 and TRBJ1-1; no clear D. Per the germline V gene, CDR1 is KGHDR and CDR2 is SFDVKD. Trimming shortened V by 7 bases and J by 1 base, and 9 bases separated the two germline ends. There are 13 residues in the CDR3. CDR3 region: CATSTAENTEAFF. The CDR3 nucleotides are TGTGCCACCAGCACGGCGGAGAACACTGAAGCTTTCTTT.

This clonotype has just a few counts. This rearrangement joins TRBV7-9 to TRBJ2-1, with D perhaps TRBD1 (6 bases). V lost 1 base and J 0 bases, leaving 16 bases between the germline ends. CDR1 SEHNR and CDR2 FQNEAQ come from the germline V gene (reference sequence). The length of the CDR3 is 18 residues. DNA of the CDR3: TGTGCCAGCAGCTTAGAGGTTTGGGACACGAGCTCCTACAATGAGCAGTTCTTC. Encoded protein: CASSLEVWDTSSYNEQFF.

This clonotype was picked up a small number of times. The junction departs from germline at one end; a sequencing error may be responsible. V usage is TRBV19 and J usage is TRBJ2-4; TRBD1 matches at 9 bases. Germline lookup yields CDR1 LNHDA and CDR2 SQIVND (reference sequence). The CDR3 covers 11 residues. The CDR3 nucleotides are TGTGCCAGTAGTGGGACAGGGCGGGCGAACTTC. Its protein product is CASSGTGRANF.

The chain couples TRBV28 to TRBJ1-3, with TRBD1 identical over 10 bases. Germline CDR1 is MDHEN and CDR2 is SYDVKM. Trimming took 6 bases from V and 6 from J; bases not matched to a gene: 11. The CDR3 has 16 residues. The CDR3 reads CASSSLGTGVENTIYF. The CDR3 DNA is TGTGCCAGCAGCTCCCTGGGGACAGGGGTTGAAAACACCATATATTTT.

The table lists this clonotype with a few counts. A read error may account for a junction end that differs from germline. The genes are TRBV7-8 and TRBJ1-2; D gene unclear. Germline loops: CDR1 SGHVS, CDR2 FQNEAQ. This CDR3 spans 14 amino acids. This chain's CDR3 is CASSLDPGREGCTF. The DNA for the CDR3 is TGTGCCAGCAGCTTAGACCCCGGGAGGGAGGGCTGCACCTTC.

This chain uses TRBV27 with TRBJ2-7; the D gene is possibly TRBD2 (5 bases). Germline loops: CDR1 MNHEY, CDR2 SMNVEV (reference sequence). The V and J ends lost 5 bases and 4 bases respectively, with 15 bases between them. The CDR3 is 14 amino acids. The chain's CDR3 is CASSGRGIRYEQYF. The CDR3 DNA reads as TGTGCCAGCAGTGGACGAGGGATACGGTACGAGCAGTACTTC.

This clonotype occurred many times. The V gene is TRBV7-9, the J gene TRBJ2-7; D is ambiguous. This CDR3 spans 14 amino acids. The germline CDR1 and CDR2 sequences are SEHNR and FQNEAQ (reference sequence). Trimming pared 5 bases from V and 5 bases from J, leaving 16 bases between. CDR3 coding DNA: TGTGCCAGCAGCGAGGACGCCCCATTTGACGAGCAGTACTTC. Translated, it gives CASSEDAPFDEQYF. The whole variable domain, remainder taken from reference TRBV7-9 and TRBJ2-7, is DTGVSQNPRHKITKRGQNVTFRCDPISEHNRLYWYRQTLGQGPEFLTYFQNEAQLEKSRLLSDRFSAERPKGSFSTLEIQRTEQGDSAMYLCASSEDAPFDEQYFGPGTRLTVT.

V usage is TRBV2 and J usage is TRBJ2-1, with 9 bases that match TRBD1. The V and J ends lost 7 bases and 8 bases, in that order; junction bases with no gene match: 6. The CDR3 runs to 13 residues. The germline gives CDR1 SNHLY, CDR2 FYNNEI. CDR3 DNA sequence: TGTGCCAGCACCCCGACAGGGGGGTATGAGCAGTTCTTC. This sequence encodes CASTPTGGYEQFF. The whole variable domain, filled in from reference TRBV2 and TRBJ2-1, reads EPEVTQTPSHQVTQMGQEVILRCVPISNHLYFYWYRQILGQKVEFLVSFYNNEISEKSEIFDDQFSVERPDGSNFTLKIRSTKLEDSAMYFCASTPTGGYEQFFGPGTRLTVL.

The J gene is TRBJ2-3, the V gene TRBV6-6; 7 bases are shared with TRBD1. Germline assignment: CDR1 MNHNY and CDR2 SVGAGI (reference sequence). This CDR3 region has 16 residues. J gave up 1 base and V 2 bases, and 6 bases lay outside the gene matches. Here the CDR3 DNA reads TGTGCCAGCAGTTACGTCTGGACAGGAGGCACAGATACGCAGTATTTT. Encoded protein: CASSYVWTGGTDTQYF.

This clonotype was counted between two and nine times. The rearrangement links TRBV20-1 to TRBJ2-5; D might be TRBD1 (5 bases). With 7 bases removed from V and 5 bases from J, the gap between germline ends came to 14 bases. There are 12 residues in the CDR3. CDR1 is DFQATT and CDR2 is SNEGSKA in the germline V gene (reference sequence). The CDR3 DNA is TGCAGTGGCGGTAACTGGGGCGAGACCCAGTACTTC. Amino acid sequence: CSGGNWGETQYF.

The chain couples TRBV29-1 to TRBJ2-7, with D perhaps TRBD1 or TRBD2 (5 bases each). Trimming stripped 4 bases from V and 4 bases from J, with 11 bases between. The CDR3 length is 12 residues. Per germline, CDR1 SQVTM and CDR2 ANQGSEA. CDR3 amino acids: CSVGDRLYEQYF. The CDR3 nucleotides are TGCAGCGTTGGGGACCGATTATACGAGCAGTACTTC.